Sequencing of this T cell receptor (beta chain) was carried out in a study of T-cell reconstitution after alpha-beta-depleted transplantation in children. TCRbeta library preparation incorporated unique molecular identifiers. Each CDR3 protein is one row after TCRdb ran MiXCR on the PCR reads. The table records about 230,000 distinct CDR3 sequences, approximately 11% of them present only once. The CDR3 spans 12 residues. Trimming took off 7 bases at V and 0 bases at J, with 7 bases between the two ends. Germline CDR1 and CDR2: MNHNS and SASEGT. This material consisted of PBMCs, taken before TCRalphabeta/CD19-depleted stem cell transplant. The clonotype was recovered from a child less than two years old with acute myeloid leukemia, due to receive a stem cell transplant. The V gene is TRBV6-1, the J gene TRBJ2-7; D gene unclear. The chain's CDR3 is CASMADSYEQYF. DNA for the CDR3: TGTGCCAGCATGGCGGACTCCTACGAGCAGTACTTC.